The present T cell receptor (beta chain) was sequenced within a study of blood T cell repertoires in COVID-19. About the research overall: Spain, Italy and the United States supplied samples that represented acute and convalescent COVID-19.

Authors' methods: Using reference gene primer amplification, nucleated cell counts were estimated. The repertoire was sequenced with immunoSEQ multiplex PCR; TCRdb's copy has only in-frame clones and lacks some. That table furnishes V, J and clone size, whereas the DNA furnished D and trimming. In the table there are 37,000 or so clones, 81% of which are singletons. Germline-derived CDR1 and CDR2 are SEHNR and FQNEAQ (reference sequence). CDR3 length equals 16 residues. The germline V and J ends were trimmed by 6 bases and 7 bases, with 21 bases remaining between them. V and J are TRBV7-9 and TRBJ2-2, with a tentative D call TRBD2 (5 bases). The sample was peripheral blood. This sequence was found in a man older than 75 with active or convalescent COVID-19. In nucleotides, the CDR3 is TGTGCCAGCAGTGGAACGGGCTACGCGGCGGGCGGGGAGCTGTTTTTT. Translation gives CASSGTGYAAGGELFF.